This TCR beta chain stems from a study of blood T cell repertoires in COVID-19. Looking at the study overall: Whether acute or convalescent, the COVID-19 samples came from the United States, Italy and Spain.

Categorization into cohorts depended on clinical history that participants reported. How the authors handled the data: From reference gene primer amplification, estimates of nucleated cell counts were derived. Clones were sequenced by immunoSEQ multiplex PCR, and TCRdb holds only the in-frame ones, with some missing. That table supplies the V and J calls and clone size; D and trimming were determined from the DNA. Of around 230,000 clones listed, approximately 90% are singletons. In this sample, this clone turned up a few times. V shed 4 bases, J shed 4 bases, and the junction held 2 bases outside the gene matches. The CDR3 has 13 amino acids.

The chain uses TRBV5-3 and TRBJ1-1; 9 bases line up with TRBD1. TRBV5-3 is sorted into the ORF group, with uncertain function. The TCR originated in a man between 18 and 35 years old with acute COVID-19. Specimen: PBMCs or T cells enriched from blood (not recorded which). The CDR3 DNA reads TGTGCCAGAAGCGAGACAGGGGGCACTGAAGCTTTCTTT. Translated: CARSETGGTEAFF.